This T cell receptor (beta chain) was profiled in a study of identical twins. Whole-study findings and limits: Researchers reported weaker excess twin sharing in beta out-of-frame sequences.

Trimming left V 5 bases short and J 0 bases short, with 7 bases between. The V gene's germline CDR1 is SGHTA and CDR2 FQGNSA. There are 13 residues in the CDR3. This clonotype was picked up a small number of times. The antigen is unknown. TCRdb reprocessed the 5' RACE reads via MiXCR and lists one record per CDR3 protein. The table has 500,000 to 550,000 distinct CDR3 sequences, about 20% seen once; the top ten hold about 0.5%. These data were likewise used in another study, on yellow fever vaccine responses in identical twins.

This TCR was recovered from a woman aged 18-30 years in good health. The sample consisted of CD4+ T cells sorted from blood. The V and J genes are TRBV7-2 and TRBJ1-1; no reliable D call. CDR3 amino acids: CASSPLLNTEAFF. CDR3 DNA: TGTGCCAGCAGCCCATTATTGAACACTGAAGCTTTCTTT.